Detailed here is one TCR beta chain. Its cognate antigen is unknown. This sample was included in a study of regulatory T cells in long-lasting Graves disease. General study results and limits: Possibly, accuracy suffered from the small sample size.

The TCR beta library used iRepertoire HTBI primers with Arm-PCR amplification of CDR3. As processed by the authors: Segment identification across samples yielded roughly 62 TRBV and some 13 TRBJ segments. A single record per CDR3 protein comes from TCRdb applying MiXCR to the multiplex PCR reads. The V and J calls were determined by TCRdb, not by the authors. The sample holds 300,000 to 350,000 distinct CDR3 sequences, about 19% seen once. Time point reported: persistent/refractory GD, antithyroid drugs over 5 years with positive TRAb. Generation of the TCR library employed RNA extracted from PBMCs. Graves' disease diagnoses followed American Thyroid Association guidelines. In Xi'an, China, an endocrinology department was the source of patients. The material was peripheral blood mononuclear cells (PBMCs), obtained when the disease was refractory, from a patient treated with antithyroid drugs. The sequence was obtained from a female donor with Graves disease.

The CDR3 region has the DNA TGTGCCAGCCACTCCGGGACAGGGATGACCCAGCATTTT. It is translated as CASHSGTGMTQHF. The gene calls are TRBV19 and TRBJ1-5, with 9 nucleotides matching TRBD1. Germline assignment: CDR1 LNHDA and CDR2 SQIVND (reference sequence). The CDR3 runs to 13 residues. J was trimmed by 11 bases and V by 9 bases; bases with no gene match: 11.